This T cell receptor (beta chain) was recorded in a study of blood T cell repertoires in COVID-19. Study-level information: Acute and convalescent COVID-19 specimens originated in the United States, Italy and Spain. Nucleic acid was either cDNA or gDNA, and it came from T cells, B-cell-depleted T cells, or PBMCs.

The germline V gene has CDR1 SEHNR and CDR2 FQNEAQ (reference sequence). This CDR3 has 11 amino acids. Seattle's cohort entered during active infection and was followed longitudinally. The table came from immunoSEQ multiplex PCR; TCRdb's copy has only in-frame clones and leaves some out. The table records 350,000 or so clones, approximately 88% of them present only once. The sequence was obtained from a woman in her twenties or thirties with COVID-19, enrolled during active disease. The chain combines TRBV7-9 with TRBJ2-7; D ambiguous. Sequenced: peripheral blood. The CDR3 reads CASGGSYEQYF. As DNA, the CDR3 is TGTGCTTCGGGTGGCTCCTACGAGCAGTACTTC.